This is a list of T cell receptor beta chains from one sample in a study of Ad26.COV2.S vaccination and SARS-CoV-2 variants. Profiling relied on immunoSEQ multiplex PCR, and the TCRdb table lists in-frame clones only, not all of them. The table shows about 350,000 clones, with about 86% occurring only once. The sequencing here drew on peripheral blood, taken in a trial of Ad26.COV2.S vaccine versus placebo. The receptors were sampled from a person between 18 and 60 years old who received the Ad26.COV2.S COVID-19 vaccine or a placebo. CDR3s include the opening cysteine and the closing phenylalanine or tryptophan. Fields, in order: CDR3 protein, CDR3 DNA, J gene, V gene, clone size, D gene. A D gene is named only where the DNA matches it firmly. Rows may omit the clone size; those that give it use once, few, many or a size class.

CASSLGGDRRNYEQYF TGTGCCAGCAGCTTGGGCGGGGATCGGAGAAACTACGAGCAGTACTTC TRBJ2-7 TRBV5-4 - -
CASSPFLAASNQPQHF TGTGCCAGCAGTCCCTTTTTGGCAGCTAGCAATCAGCCCCAGCATTTT TRBJ1-5 TRBV2 - -
CASTPTGKGRGDTEAFF TGTGCCAGTACTCCAACAGGGAAGGGCCGCGGGGACACTGAAGCTTTCTTT TRBJ1-1 TRBV6-4 - -
CASSPPMGQEVIGNTIYF TGTGCCAGCTCACCACCCATGGGACAGGAAGTGATAGGAAACACCATATATTTT TRBJ1-3 TRBV18 few TRBD1
CASSFRTGSNEQYF TGTGCCAGCAGCTTCCGGACAGGTTCGAACGAGCAGTACTTC TRBJ2-7 TRBV7-9 - TRBD1
CATGGGREGLADYTDTQYF TGTGCCACCGGGGGGGGCAGGGAAGGACTAGCGGACTACACAGATACGCAGTATTTT TRBJ2-3 TRBV24-1 - TRBD2
CASSQFSGRASYEQYF TGTGCCAGCAGCCAATTTAGCGGGAGGGCCTCCTACGAGCAGTACTTC TRBJ2-7 TRBV3-1/TRBV3-2 few TRBD2
CASWTSGSYEQYF TGTGCCAGCTGGACTAGCGGTTCCTACGAGCAGTACTTC TRBJ2-7 TRBV12-3/TRBV12-4 - TRBD2
CASSLLTGGAGANVLTF TGTGCCAGCAGCTTACTGACGGGTGGAGCGGGGGCCAACGTCCTGACTTTC TRBJ2-6 TRBV7-9 - -
CASSPGETRGEKLFF TGTGCCAGCAGCCCCGGGGAGACCCGAGGGGAAAAACTGTTTTTT TRBJ1-4 TRBV28 - -
CASGLELAETQYF TGTGCTAGTGGTTTGGAGCTAGCAGAGACCCAGTACTTC TRBJ2-5 TRBV12-5 - -
CASSPVGQAQETQYF TGTGCCAGCAGTCCCGTGGGGCAGGCCCAAGAGACCCAGTACTTC TRBJ2-5 TRBV28 - -
CASSGQLAGVNNEQFF TGTGCCAGCAGTGGACAACTAGCGGGAGTTAACAATGAGCAGTTCTTC TRBJ2-1 TRBV6-2/TRBV6-3 - TRBD2
CASSQGPDETYNSPLHF TGTGCCAGCAGCCAAGGCCCCGACGAGACCTATAATTCACCCCTCCACTTT TRBJ1-6 TRBV4-2 few -
CASSSTTGGSSPLHF TGCGCCAGCAGCTCGACGACAGGGGGATCTTCACCCCTCCACTTT TRBJ1-6 TRBV10-1 - TRBD1
CASSWGGSEQFF TGTGCCAGCAGCTGGGGGGGGAGTGAGCAGTTCTTC TRBJ2-1 TRBV11-2 once TRBD2
CAWSRSRERHEQYF TGTGCCTGGAGTAGGAGCAGGGAAAGGCACGAGCAGTACTTC TRBJ2-7 TRBV30 - -
CASSQDHPGNYYGYTF TGCGCCAGCAGCCAAGATCACCCCGGAAATTACTATGGCTACACCTTC TRBJ1-2 TRBV4-3 - -
CASSLTGTGYSGNTIYF TGTGCCAGCAGCTTGACCGGGACAGGTTATTCTGGAAACACCATATATTTT TRBJ1-3 TRBV7-8 few TRBD1
CASSQALGQGNTEAFF TGTGCCAGCAGCCAAGCCCTGGGACAGGGGAACACTGAAGCTTTCTTT TRBJ1-1 TRBV4-2 - TRBD1
CASSYPRTVATNEKLFF TGTGCCAGCAGTTACCCCAGGACGGTTGCAACTAATGAAAAACTGTTTTTT TRBJ1-4 TRBV6-2/TRBV6-3 once -
CASYQGTGNTIYF TGTGCCAGCTACCAGGGTACAGGAAACACCATATATTTT TRBJ1-3 TRBV28 - -
CASSPAPGTASYEQYF TGTGCCAGTAGTCCCGCCCCCGGGACAGCGTCCTACGAGCAGTACTTC TRBJ2-7 TRBV19 - TRBD1
CASSAGTANTGELFF TGTGCCAGCAGTGCCGGGACGGCTAACACCGGGGAGCTGTTTTTT TRBJ2-2 TRBV6-2/TRBV6-3 - -
CASSLGAAEYEQYF TGTGCCAGCAGCTTAGGGGCAGCCGAATACGAGCAGTACTTC TRBJ2-7 TRBV7-2 - -
CASSPRYGGNTEAFF TGTGCCAGCTCACCACGGTACGGAGGGAACACTGAAGCTTTCTTT TRBJ1-1 TRBV18 - -
CSASRFNTQYF TGCAGTGCTAGTCGTTTCAATACGCAGTATTTT TRBJ2-3 TRBV20-1 once -
CASSPPGFGYTF TGTGCCAGCAGCCCCCCAGGGTTCGGCTACACCTTC TRBJ1-2 TRBV3-1/TRBV3-2 once -
CASSLGQYGYTF TGCGCCAGCAGCTTGGGGCAGTATGGCTACACCTTC TRBJ1-2 TRBV5-1 - -
CASSVDYGYTF TGTGCCAGCAGTGTAGATTATGGCTACACCTTC TRBJ1-2 TRBV2 - -
CASSRKRESYNEQFF TGTGCCAGCAGCCGTAAGCGGGAGTCCTACAATGAGCAGTTCTTC TRBJ2-1 TRBV6-6 - TRBD2
CASSLGKGWGNTEAFF TGTGCCAGCAGCTTGGGTAAGGGCTGGGGGAACACTGAAGCTTTCTTT TRBJ1-1 TRBV5-4 - -
CAIRAGETSTEAFF TGTGCCATCAGGGCAGGGGAGACTAGCACTGAAGCTTTCTTT TRBJ1-1 TRBV10-3 - -
CASSLLGTGGIVQPQHF TGTGCCAGCAGTTTGTTAGGGACAGGGGGCATTGTTCAGCCCCAGCATTTT TRBJ1-5 TRBV27 - TRBD1
CATSDPGGSSYNEQFF TGTGCCACCAGTGACCCCGGGGGGAGCTCCTACAATGAGCAGTTCTTC TRBJ2-1 TRBV24-1 - TRBD2
CASGLDLSSYNEQFF TGCGCCAGCGGATTGGACTTAAGCTCCTACAATGAGCAGTTCTTC TRBJ2-1 TRBV10-2 - -
CASRLDRGETFF TGTGCCAGCAGGTTGGACAGGGGGGAAACTTTCTTT TRBJ1-1 TRBV5-5 - TRBD1
CASSSRTSGGFSTDTQYF TGTGCCAGCAGCTCTCGGACTAGCGGGGGGTTCAGCACAGATACGCAGTATTTT TRBJ2-3 TRBV11-2 - TRBD2
CASSLPGNTEAFF TGTGCCAGCAGCTTGCCTGGAAATACTGAAGCTTTCTTT TRBJ1-1 TRBV11-2 - -
CAWRAGEKLFF TGTGCCTGGAGGGCGGGCGAAAAACTGTTTTTT TRBJ1-4 TRBV30 - -
CASSVDPNSRTGHHEAFF TGTGCCAGCAGCGTAGACCCCAACTCCCGGACAGGGCACCATGAAGCTTTCTTT TRBJ1-1 TRBV9 - TRBD1
CATRRRGDYNSPLHF TGTGCCACCAGGCGGAGGGGGGACTATAATTCACCCCTCCACTTT TRBJ1-6 TRBV24-1 - -
CAISRLAGNEQFF TGTGCCATCAGCCGACTAGCGGGTAATGAGCAGTTCTTC TRBJ2-1 TRBV10-3 - TRBD2
CASSFIPLGTGTEAFF TGTGCCAGCAGCTTCATACCCCTCGGGACAGGCACTGAAGCTTTCTTT TRBJ1-1 TRBV5-6 few TRBD1
CASSKEDRGLGHEQYF TGTGCCAGCAGCAAAGAGGACAGGGGATTGGGACACGAGCAGTACTTC TRBJ2-7 TRBV21-1 - -
CSVGSGGVSGNTIYF TGCAGCGTTGGTTCAGGAGGTGTCTCTGGAAACACCATATATTTT TRBJ1-3 TRBV29-1 - -
CASSYDPRPDLAVAVTYEQYF TGTGCCAGCAGTTACGACCCAAGACCCGACCTGGCGGTAGCGGTTACCTACGAGCAGTACTTC TRBJ2-7 TRBV6-2/TRBV6-3 many -
CASTTDGAGTGNSPLHF TGTGCCAGTACCACCGATGGCGCCGGGACAGGGAATTCACCCCTCCACTTT TRBJ1-6 TRBV19 - TRBD1
CASSLSGVADTQYF TGTGCCAGCAGCTTGAGTGGGGTCGCAGATACGCAGTATTTT TRBJ2-3 TRBV5-4 - -
CASTLGGWKTQYF TGTGCCAGCACCCTTGGGGGATGGAAAACCCAGTACTTC TRBJ2-5 TRBV28 - -
CASSQDWGQPQHF TGCGCCAGCAGCCAAGATTGGGGCCAGCCCCAGCATTTT TRBJ1-5 TRBV4-1 few -
CASSPLGRGISNEQFF TGTGCCAGCAGTCCCCTGGGCAGGGGAATTTCCAATGAGCAGTTCTTC TRBJ2-1 TRBV6-2/TRBV6-3 - -
CASSFTWGLEGETQYF TGTGCCAGCAGCTTCACCTGGGGACTAGAAGGAGAGACCCAGTACTTC TRBJ2-5 TRBV11-2 - TRBD2